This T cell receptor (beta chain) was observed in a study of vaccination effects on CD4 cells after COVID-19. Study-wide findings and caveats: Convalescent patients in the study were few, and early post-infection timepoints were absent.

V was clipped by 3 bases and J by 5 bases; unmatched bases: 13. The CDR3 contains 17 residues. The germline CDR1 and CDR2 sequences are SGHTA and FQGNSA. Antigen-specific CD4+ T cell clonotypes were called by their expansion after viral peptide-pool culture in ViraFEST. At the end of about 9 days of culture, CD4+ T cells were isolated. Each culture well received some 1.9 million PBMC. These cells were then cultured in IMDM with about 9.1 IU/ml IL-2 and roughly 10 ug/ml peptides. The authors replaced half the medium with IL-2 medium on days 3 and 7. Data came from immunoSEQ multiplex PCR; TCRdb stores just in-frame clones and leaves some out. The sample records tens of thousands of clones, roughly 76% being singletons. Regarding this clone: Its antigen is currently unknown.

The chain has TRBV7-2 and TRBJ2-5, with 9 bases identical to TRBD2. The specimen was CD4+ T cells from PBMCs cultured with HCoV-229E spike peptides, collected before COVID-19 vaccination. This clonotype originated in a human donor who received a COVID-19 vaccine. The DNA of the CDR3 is TGTGCCAGCAGCTTTACTAGCGGGTCGAACCCAGGGGAGACCCAGTACTTC. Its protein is CASSFTSGSNPGETQYF.